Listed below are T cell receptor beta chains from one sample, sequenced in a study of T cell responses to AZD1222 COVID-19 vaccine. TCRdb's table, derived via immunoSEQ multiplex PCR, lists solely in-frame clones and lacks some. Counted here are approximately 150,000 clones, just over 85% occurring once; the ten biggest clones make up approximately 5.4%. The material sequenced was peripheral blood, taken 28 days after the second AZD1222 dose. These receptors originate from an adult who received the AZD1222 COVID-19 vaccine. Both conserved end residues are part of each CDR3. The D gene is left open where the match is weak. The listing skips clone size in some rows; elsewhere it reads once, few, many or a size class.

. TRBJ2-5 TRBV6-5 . TGTGCCAGCAGTTACGGGATGGGTGAAGAGACCCAGTACTTC CASSYGMGEETQYF
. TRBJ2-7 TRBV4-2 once TGTGCCCGCTTAGAAGCGGGGACAGGCCCCCCCCGATCCTCCTACGAGCAGTACTTC CARLEAGTGPPRSSYEQYF
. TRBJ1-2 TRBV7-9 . TGTGCCAGCAGCCCCCTCGGTGGGCCCTATGGCTACACCTTC CASSPLGGPYGYTF
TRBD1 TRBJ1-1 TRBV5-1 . TGCGCCAGCAGCCCAGGACAGGCGGTGAACACTGAAGCTTTCTTT CASSPGQAVNTEAFF
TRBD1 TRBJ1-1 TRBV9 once TGTGCCAGCAGCGTGGGACAGTCGGGCCCTGAAGCTTTCTTT CASSVGQSGPEAFF
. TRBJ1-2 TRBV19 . TGTGCCAGTAGTATATCCGGGGACTATGGCTACACCTTC CASSISGDYGYTF
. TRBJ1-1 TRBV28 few TGTGCCAGCAGTTTTTCACAATTCAACACTGAAGCTTTCTTT CASSFSQFNTEAFF
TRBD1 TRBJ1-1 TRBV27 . TGTGCCAGCCAGAGGCAGGGGGTGATGAACACTGAAGCTTTCTTT CASQRQGVMNTEAFF
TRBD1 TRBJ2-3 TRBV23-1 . TGCGCCAGCGGGACAGGGCTCCCCTTAGATACGCAGTATTTT CASGTGLPLDTQYF
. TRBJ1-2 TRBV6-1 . TGTGCCAGCAGTGAGTTGGGACGGAACCCTAACTATGGCTACACCTTC CASSELGRNPNYGYTF
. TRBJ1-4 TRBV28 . TGTGCCAGCAGTTTATCCCAGGGCTCGGGGGATGAAAAACTGTTTTTT CASSLSQGSGDEKLFF
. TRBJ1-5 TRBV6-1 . TGTGCCAGCAGTGATATAGGGGAGCCCCAGCATTTT CASSDIGEPQHF
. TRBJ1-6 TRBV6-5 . TGTGCCAGCAGTTACAGGGAGGGCTCACCCCTCCACTTT CASSYREGSPLHF
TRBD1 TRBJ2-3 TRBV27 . TGTGCCAGCAGTGGCTCGAGACAGGGGGCCGGAGATACGCAGTATTTT CASSGSRQGAGDTQYF
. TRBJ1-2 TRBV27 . TGTGCCAGCAGGGCTCCGGGCAGGGCCGGCTATGGCTACACCTTC CASRAPGRAGYGYTF
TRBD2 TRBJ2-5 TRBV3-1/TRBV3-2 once TGTGCCAGCAGCCAAGCTAGCGGGGGCCACTTATACTTC CASSQASGGHLYF
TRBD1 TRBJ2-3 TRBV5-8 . TGTGCCAGCAGCGGGGGACAGACAGATACGCAGTATTTT CASSGGQTDTQYF
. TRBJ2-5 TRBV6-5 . TGTGCCAGCAGTTTCCTCCCGGGAGCCCAAGAGACCCAGTACTTC CASSFLPGAQETQYF
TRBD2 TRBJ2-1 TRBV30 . TGTGCCTGGAGTGAGACTAGCGGGGGGGCCAATGAGCAGTTCTTC CAWSETSGGANEQFF
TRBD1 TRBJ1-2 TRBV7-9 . TGTGCCAGCAGCTTAGCGGGACAGGGGGGAAATGGCTACACCTTC CASSLAGQGGNGYTF
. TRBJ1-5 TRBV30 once TGTGCCTGCCAAAGGGGTGGATGGAATCAGCCCCAGCATTTT CACQRGGWNQPQHF
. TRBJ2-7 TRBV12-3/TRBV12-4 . TGTGCCAGCAGTTGGTCCTCCGAGCAGTACTTC CASSWSSEQYF
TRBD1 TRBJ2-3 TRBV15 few TGTGCCACCAGCAGAGTTTCCGGGACAGGGGGCGCGGGTAACACAGATACGCAGTATTTT CATSRVSGTGGAGNTDTQYF
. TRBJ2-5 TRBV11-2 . TGTGCCAGCAGCCCACTAGCCGGGGGTCCGGAGACCCAGTACTTC CASSPLAGGPETQYF
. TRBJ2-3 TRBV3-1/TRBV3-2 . TGTGCCAGCAGCCTAGCCCCAGATACGCAGTATTTT CASSLAPDTQYF
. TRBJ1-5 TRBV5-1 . TGCGCCAGCAGCTTGCAGTCGAACGACCGGGCCAACAATCAGCCCCAGCATTTT CASSLQSNDRANNQPQHF
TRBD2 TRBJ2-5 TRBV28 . TGTGCCAGCAGTACCCGGACTAGCGGGCAAGAGACCCAGTACTTC CASSTRTSGQETQYF
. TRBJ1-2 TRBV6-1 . TGTGCCAGCAGTGGACACCCTTCACAGTTGGGGTCTATCAATGGCTACACCTTC CASSGHPSQLGSINGYTF
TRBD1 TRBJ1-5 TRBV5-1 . TGCGCCACCAAATACATTAGGACAGGGTGTCCCTATAGCAATCAGCCCCAGCATTTT CATKYIRTGCPYSNQPQHF
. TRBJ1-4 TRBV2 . TGTGCCAGCAGTGAAGAAGGTCCGGGCACAAATGAAAAACTGTTTTTT CASSEEGPGTNEKLFF
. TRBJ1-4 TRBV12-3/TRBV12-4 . TGTGCCAGCAGTTTGTCCATGCGGGAAAAACTGTTTTTT CASSLSMREKLFF
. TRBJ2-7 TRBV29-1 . TGCAGCGTTGCCGGGCACACCTCCTACGAGCAGTACTTC CSVAGHTSYEQYF
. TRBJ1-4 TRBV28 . TGTGCCAGCAGTCCTCATACTAATGAAAAACTGTTTTTT CASSPHTNEKLFF
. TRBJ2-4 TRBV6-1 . TGTGCCAGCAGTGATACCGGGACGCTCTTGGGGAACATTCAGTACTTC CASSDTGTLLGNIQYF
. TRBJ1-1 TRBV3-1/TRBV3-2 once TGTGCCAGCAGCCCGGACTGGGGGAACACTGAAGCTTTCTTT CASSPDWGNTEAFF
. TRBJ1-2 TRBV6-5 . TGTGCCAGCAGGGAGAGGGGGGTCGGCTACACCTTC CASRERGVGYTF
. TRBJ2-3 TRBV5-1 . TGCGCCAGCAGCTTGCGGCGCACAGATACGCAGTATTTT CASSLRRTDTQYF
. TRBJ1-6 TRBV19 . TGTGCCAGTAGTACCGGTGTATCCTATAATTCACCCCTCCACTTT CASSTGVSYNSPLHF
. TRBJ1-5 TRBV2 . TGTGCCAGCAGTCCAACAGGGAACCAGCCCCAGCATTTT CASSPTGNQPQHF
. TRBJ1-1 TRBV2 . TGTGCCAGCAGAGGGAGCGGGGCAGGCGCTTTCTTT CASRGSGAGAFF
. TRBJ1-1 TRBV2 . TGTGCCAGCAGTGAAGGGTCGAACACTGAAGCTTTCTTT CASSEGSNTEAFF
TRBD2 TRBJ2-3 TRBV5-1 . TGCGCCAGCAGCCGCCTTGCGGGGGGCACAGATACGCAGTATTTT CASSRLAGGTDTQYF
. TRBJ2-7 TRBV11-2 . TGTGCCAGCAGCAAACGAACACAGGGGCGGGAGCCCTACGAGCAGTACTTC CASSKRTQGREPYEQYF
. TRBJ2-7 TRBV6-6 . TGTGCCAGCAGTCCCCTTGATGGGGGGGCGCCCTCCTACGAGCAGTACTTC CASSPLDGGAPSYEQYF
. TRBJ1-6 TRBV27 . TGTGCCAGCAGTTTGACGAGGGTTGATTCACCCCTCCACTTT CASSLTRVDSPLHF
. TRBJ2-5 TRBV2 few TGTGCCAGCAGCCGTTCGAGCGAAAAAGAGACCCAGTACTTC CASSRSSEKETQYF
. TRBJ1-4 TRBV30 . TGTGCCTGGAGTCTTAGGGTGAACGAAAAACTGTTTTTT CAWSLRVNEKLFF
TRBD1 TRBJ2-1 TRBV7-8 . TGTGCCAGCAGCCCCGGACAGGGGGGGATTAAAGAGCAGCTCTTC CASSPGQGGIKEQLF
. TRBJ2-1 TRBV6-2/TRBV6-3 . TGTGCCAGCAGTGACACCTACAATGAGCAGTTCTTC CASSDTYNEQFF
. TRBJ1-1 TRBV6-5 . TGTGCCAGCACCCTGGGGGTGAACACTGAAGCTTTCTTT CASTLGVNTEAFF
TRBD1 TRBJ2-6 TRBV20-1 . TGCAGTGCTAGTCCAAACGGGTGGACAGGAAAAGGGCCTGGGGCCAACGTCCTGACTTTC CSASPNGWTGKGPGANVLTF
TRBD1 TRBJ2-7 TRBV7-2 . TGTGCCAGCAGCACCCTGGGGACAGGGCCATACGAGCAGTACTTC CASSTLGTGPYEQYF
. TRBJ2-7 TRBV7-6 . TGTGCCAGCAGCTTAGACAGGGAGGGACTGAAGCAGTACTTC CASSLDREGLKQYF
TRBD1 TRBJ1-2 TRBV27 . TGTGCCAGCAGTTGGACAGGCGTAACTAACTATGGCTACACCTTC CASSWTGVTNYGYTF
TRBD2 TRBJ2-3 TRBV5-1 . TGCGCCAGCAGCTTGGGCCTAGCGGGGCAAGATACGCAGTATTTT CASSLGLAGQDTQYF
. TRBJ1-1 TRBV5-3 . TGTGCCAGAAGCTTGGCACCAGGGCCGATGAACACTGAAGCTTTCTTT CARSLAPGPMNTEAFF
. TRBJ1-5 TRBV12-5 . TGTGCTAGTGGTTTTCCAGGGTGTAATCAGCCCCAGCATTTT CASGFPGCNQPQHF
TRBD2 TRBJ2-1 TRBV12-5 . TGTGCTAGTGGTCCGGGACTAGCGGAATACAATGAGCAGTTCTTC CASGPGLAEYNEQFF